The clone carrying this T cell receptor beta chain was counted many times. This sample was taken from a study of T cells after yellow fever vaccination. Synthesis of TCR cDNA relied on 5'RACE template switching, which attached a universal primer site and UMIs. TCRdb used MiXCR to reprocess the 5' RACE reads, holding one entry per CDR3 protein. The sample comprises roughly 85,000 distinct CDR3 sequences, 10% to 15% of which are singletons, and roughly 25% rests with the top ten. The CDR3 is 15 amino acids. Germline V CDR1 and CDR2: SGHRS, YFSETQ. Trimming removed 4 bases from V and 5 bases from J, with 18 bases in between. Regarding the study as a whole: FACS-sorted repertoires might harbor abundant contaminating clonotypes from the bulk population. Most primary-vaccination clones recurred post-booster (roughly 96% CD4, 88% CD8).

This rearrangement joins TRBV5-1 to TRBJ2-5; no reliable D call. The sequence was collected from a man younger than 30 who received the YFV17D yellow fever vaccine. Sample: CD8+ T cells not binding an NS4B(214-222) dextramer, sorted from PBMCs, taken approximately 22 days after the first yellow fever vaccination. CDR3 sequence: CASSPRFPGWETQYF. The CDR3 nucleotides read TGCGCCAGCAGCCCCCGTTTCCCAGGCTGGGAGACCCAGTACTTC.